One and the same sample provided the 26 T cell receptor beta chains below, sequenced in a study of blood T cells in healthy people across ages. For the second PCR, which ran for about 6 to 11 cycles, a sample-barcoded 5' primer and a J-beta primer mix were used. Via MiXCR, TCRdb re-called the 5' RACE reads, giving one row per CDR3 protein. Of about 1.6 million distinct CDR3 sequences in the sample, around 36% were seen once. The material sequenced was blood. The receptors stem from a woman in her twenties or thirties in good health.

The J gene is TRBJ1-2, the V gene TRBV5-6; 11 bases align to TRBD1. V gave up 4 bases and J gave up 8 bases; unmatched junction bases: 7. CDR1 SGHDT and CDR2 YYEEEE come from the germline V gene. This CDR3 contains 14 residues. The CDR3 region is CASSRDRGFEGYTF. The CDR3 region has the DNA TGTGCCAGCAGCCGGGACAGGGGGTTTGAAGGCTACACCTTC.

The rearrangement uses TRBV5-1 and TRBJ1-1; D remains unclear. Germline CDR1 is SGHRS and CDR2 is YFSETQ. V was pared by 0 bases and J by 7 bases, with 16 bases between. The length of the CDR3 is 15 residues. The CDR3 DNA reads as TGCGCCAGCAGCTTGGTACCTAGAGGTAAAAGTGAAGCTTTCTTT. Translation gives CASSLVPRGKSEAFF.

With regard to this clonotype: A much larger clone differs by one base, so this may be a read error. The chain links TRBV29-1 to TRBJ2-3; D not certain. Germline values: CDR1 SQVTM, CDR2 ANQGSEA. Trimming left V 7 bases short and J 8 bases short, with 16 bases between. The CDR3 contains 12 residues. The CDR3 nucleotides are TGCAGCGCCACAATCGCGGTGGGTACGCAGTATTTT. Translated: CSATIAVGTQYF.

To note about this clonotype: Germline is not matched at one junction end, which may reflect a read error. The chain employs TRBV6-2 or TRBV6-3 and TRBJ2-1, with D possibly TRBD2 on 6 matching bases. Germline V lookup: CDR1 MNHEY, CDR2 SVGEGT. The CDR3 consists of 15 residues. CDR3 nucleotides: TGTGCCAGCAGGCCCGTCGGGAGCTCCTGCAATGAGCAGTTCTTC. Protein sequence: CASRPVGSSCNEQFF.

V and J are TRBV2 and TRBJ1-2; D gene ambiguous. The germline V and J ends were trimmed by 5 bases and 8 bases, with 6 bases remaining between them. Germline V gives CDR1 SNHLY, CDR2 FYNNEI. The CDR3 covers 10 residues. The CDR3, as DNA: TGTGCCAGCAGTCAATACGGCTACACCTTC. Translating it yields CASSQYGYTF.

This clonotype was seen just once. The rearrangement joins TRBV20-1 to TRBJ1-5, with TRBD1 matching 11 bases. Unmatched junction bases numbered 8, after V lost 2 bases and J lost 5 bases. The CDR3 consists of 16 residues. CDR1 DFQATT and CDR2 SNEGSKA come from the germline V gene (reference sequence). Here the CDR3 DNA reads TGCAGTGCTAGACCCACCGGGACAGGGGGAGATCAGCCCCAGCATTTT. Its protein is CSARPTGTGGDQPQHF.

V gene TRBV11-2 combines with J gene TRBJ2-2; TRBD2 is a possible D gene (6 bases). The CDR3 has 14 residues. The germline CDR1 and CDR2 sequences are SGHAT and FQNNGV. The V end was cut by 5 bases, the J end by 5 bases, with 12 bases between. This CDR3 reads CASSPIAETGELFF. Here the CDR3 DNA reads TGTGCCAGCAGCCCTATAGCGGAAACCGGGGAGCTGTTTTTT.

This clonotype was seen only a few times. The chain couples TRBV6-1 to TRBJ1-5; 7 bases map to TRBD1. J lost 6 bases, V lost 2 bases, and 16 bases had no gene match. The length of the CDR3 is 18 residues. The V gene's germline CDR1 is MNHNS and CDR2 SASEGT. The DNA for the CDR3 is TGTGCCAGCAGTGAAAGGTCCCCAGGGGGGAAAGTCGGTCAGCCCCAGCATTTT. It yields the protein CASSERSPGGKVGQPQHF.

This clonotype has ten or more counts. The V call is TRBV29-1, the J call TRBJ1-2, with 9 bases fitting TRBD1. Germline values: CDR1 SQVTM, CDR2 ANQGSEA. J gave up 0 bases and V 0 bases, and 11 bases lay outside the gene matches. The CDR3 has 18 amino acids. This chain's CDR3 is CSVEDPLLGTGTNYGYTF. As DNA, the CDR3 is TGCAGCGTTGAAGATCCCTTGCTCGGGACAGGGACTAACTATGGCTACACCTTC.

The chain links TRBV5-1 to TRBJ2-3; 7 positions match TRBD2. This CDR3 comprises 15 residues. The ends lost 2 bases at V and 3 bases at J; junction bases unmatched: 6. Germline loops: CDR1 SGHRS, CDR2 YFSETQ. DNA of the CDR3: TGCGCCAGCAGCTTCTTGAGGGAGGGGACAGATACGCAGTATTTT. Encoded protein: CASSFLREGTDTQYF.

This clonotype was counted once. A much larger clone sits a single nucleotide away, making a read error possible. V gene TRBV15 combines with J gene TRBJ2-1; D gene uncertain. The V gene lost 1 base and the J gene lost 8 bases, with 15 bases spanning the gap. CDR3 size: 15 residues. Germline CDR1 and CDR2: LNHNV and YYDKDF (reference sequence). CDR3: CATSRVYGADDEQFF. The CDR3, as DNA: TGTGCCACCAGCAGAGTTTATGGAGCAGACGATGAGCAGTTCTTC.

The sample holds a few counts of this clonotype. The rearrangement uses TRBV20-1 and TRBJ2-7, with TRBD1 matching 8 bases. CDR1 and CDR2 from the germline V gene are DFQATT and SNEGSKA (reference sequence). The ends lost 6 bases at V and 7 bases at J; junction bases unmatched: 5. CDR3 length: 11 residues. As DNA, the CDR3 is TGCAGTGCGGACAGGGCCGGGGAGCAGTACTTC. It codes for CSADRAGEQYF.

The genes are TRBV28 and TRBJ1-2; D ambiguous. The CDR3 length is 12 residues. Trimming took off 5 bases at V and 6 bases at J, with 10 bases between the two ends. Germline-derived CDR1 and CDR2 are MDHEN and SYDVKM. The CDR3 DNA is TGTGCCAGCAGTCTGTGGAATCATGGCTACACCTTC. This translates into CASSLWNHGYTF.

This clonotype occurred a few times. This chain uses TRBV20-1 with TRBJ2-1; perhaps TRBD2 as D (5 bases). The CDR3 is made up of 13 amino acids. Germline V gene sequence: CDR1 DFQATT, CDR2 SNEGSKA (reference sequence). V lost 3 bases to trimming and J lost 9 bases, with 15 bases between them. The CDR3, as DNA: TGCAGTGCTAGTACGACTACCCCCCGTGAGCAGTTCTTC. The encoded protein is CSASTTTPREQFF.

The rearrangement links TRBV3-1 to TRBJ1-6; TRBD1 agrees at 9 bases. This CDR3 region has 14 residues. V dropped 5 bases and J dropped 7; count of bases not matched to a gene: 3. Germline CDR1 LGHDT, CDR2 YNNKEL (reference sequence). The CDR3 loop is CASSKGTGNSPLHF. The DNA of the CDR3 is TGTGCCAGCAGCAAAGGGACAGGGAATTCACCCCTCCACTTT.

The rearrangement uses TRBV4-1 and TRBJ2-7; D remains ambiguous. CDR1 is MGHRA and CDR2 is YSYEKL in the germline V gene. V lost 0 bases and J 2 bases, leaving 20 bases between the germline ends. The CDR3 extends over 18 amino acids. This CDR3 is CASSQDHPARVVAYEQYF. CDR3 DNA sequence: TGCGCCAGCAGCCAAGACCACCCCGCAAGGGTGGTCGCCTACGAGCAGTACTTC.

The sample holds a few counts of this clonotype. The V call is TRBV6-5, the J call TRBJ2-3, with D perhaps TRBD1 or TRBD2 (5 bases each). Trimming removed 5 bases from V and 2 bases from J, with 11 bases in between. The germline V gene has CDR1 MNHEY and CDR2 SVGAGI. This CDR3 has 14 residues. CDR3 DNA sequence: TGTGCCAGCAGTCTGGGGGAGAACACAGATACGCAGTATTTT. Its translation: CASSLGENTDTQYF.

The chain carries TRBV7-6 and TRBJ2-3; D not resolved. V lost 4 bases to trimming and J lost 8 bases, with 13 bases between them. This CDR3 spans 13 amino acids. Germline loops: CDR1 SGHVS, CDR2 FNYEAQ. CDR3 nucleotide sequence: TGTGCCAGCAGCTCCGCGACCCAAGCTACGCAGTATTTT. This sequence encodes CASSSATQATQYF. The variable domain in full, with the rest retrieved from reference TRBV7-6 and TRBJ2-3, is GAGVSQSPRYKVTKRGQDVALRCDPISGHVSLYWYRQALGQGPEFLTYFNYEAQQDKSGLPNDRFSAERPEGSISTLTIQRTEQRDSAMYRCASSSATQATQYFGPGTRLTVL.

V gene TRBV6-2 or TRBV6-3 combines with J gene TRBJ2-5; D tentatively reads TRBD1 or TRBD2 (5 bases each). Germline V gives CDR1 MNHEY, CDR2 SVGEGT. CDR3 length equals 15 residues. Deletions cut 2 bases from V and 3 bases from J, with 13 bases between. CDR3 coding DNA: TGTGCCAGCAGTTACGCTAGTGGGGGAAAAGAGACCCAGTACTTC. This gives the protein CASSYASGGKETQYF.

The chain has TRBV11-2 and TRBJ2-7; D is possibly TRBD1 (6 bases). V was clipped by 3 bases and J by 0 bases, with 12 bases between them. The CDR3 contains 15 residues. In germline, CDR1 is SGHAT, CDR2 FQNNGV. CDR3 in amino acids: CASSFPTGSSYEQYF. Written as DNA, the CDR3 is TGTGCCAGCAGCTTCCCGACAGGTAGCTCCTACGAGCAGTACTTC.

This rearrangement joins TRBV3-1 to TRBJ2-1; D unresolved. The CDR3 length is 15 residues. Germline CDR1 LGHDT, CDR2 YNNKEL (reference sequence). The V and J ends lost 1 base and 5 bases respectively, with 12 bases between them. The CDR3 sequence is CASSQGGPLHNEQFF. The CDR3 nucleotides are TGTGCCAGCAGCCAAGGGGGTCCGCTTCACAATGAGCAGTTCTTC.

This CDR3 reads CASSFDYRGLSYEQYF. Here the CDR3 DNA reads TGTGCCAGCAGTTTTGATTACAGGGGCCTCTCCTACGAGCAGTACTTC. The V and J genes are TRBV28 and TRBJ2-7, with 7 bases aligning to TRBD1. Germline assignment: CDR1 MDHEN and CDR2 SYDVKM. This CDR3 contains 16 residues. Trimming took 3 bases from V and 0 from J; bases not matched to a gene: 8.

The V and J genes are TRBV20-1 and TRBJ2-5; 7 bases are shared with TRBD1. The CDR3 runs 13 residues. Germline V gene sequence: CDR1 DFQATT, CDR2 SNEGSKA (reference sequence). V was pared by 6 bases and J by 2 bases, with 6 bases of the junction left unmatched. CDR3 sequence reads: CSAARTGQETQYF. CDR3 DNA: TGCAGTGCAGCCCGGACAGGACAAGAGACCCAGTACTTC.

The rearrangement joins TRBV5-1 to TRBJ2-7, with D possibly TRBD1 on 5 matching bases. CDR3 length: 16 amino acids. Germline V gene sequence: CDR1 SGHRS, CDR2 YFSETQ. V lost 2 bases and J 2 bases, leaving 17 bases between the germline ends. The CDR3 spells CASSLSDRGAPYEQYF. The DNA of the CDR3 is TGCGCCAGCAGCTTATCTGATAGGGGTGCCCCCTACGAGCAGTACTTC.

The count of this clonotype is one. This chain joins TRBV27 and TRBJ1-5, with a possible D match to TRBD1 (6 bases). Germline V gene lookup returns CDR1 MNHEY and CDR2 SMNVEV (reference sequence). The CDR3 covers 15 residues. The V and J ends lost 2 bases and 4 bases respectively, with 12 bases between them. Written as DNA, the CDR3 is TGTGCCAGCAGTTTAAGCCAGGGGTGGAATCAGCCCCAGCATTTT. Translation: CASSLSQGWNQPQHF.

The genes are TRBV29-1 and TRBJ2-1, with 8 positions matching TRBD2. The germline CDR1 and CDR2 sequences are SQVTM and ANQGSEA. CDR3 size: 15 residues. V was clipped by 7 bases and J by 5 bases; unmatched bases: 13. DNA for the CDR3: TGCAGCGCCCTAAGGGGACTAGGGAACGACAATGAGCAGTTCTTC. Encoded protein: CSALRGLGNDNEQFF.